This note documents a single T cell receptor (beta chain) sequence. This sample is part of a study of control samples from healthy donors and cancer patients. The germline CDR1 and CDR2 sequences are ENHRY and SYGVKD. V lost 6 bases to trimming and J lost 0 bases; unmatched junction nucleotides: 1. This CDR3 has 14 residues. Here immunoSEQ multiplex PCR was the method, and the copy in TCRdb shows in-frame clones only, minus some. In the table there are just over 80,000 clones, roughly nine tenths of which are singletons. Sequencing was done on a sample of blood. This chain links TRBV10-3 with TRBJ2-1, with 8 bases lining up with TRBD1. The source is a man aged 50 to 59 in good health. The CDR3 sequence is CAISTGGSYNEQFF. DNA for the CDR3: TGTGCCATCAGCACAGGGGGCTCCTACAATGAGCAGTTCTTC.